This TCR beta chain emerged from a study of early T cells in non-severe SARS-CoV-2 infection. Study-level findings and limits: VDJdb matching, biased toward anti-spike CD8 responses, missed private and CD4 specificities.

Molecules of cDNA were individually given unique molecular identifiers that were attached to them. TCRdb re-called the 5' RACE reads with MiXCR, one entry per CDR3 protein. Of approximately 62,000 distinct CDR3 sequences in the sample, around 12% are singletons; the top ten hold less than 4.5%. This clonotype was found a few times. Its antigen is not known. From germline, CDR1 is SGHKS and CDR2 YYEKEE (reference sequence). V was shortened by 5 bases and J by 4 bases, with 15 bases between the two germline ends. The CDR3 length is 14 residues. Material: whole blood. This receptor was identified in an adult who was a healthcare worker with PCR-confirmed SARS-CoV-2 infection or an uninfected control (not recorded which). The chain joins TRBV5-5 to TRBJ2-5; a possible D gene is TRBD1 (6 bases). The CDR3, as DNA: TGTGCCAGCAGTTCGATACAGGGTGTAGAGACCCAGTACTTC. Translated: CASSSIQGVETQYF.